This TCR beta chain was found in a study of technical replicates of blood from a few donors. The repertoire was sequenced with immunoSEQ multiplex PCR; TCRdb's copy has only in-frame clones and lacks some. The table includes some 74,000 clones, less than 98% detected once. Germline V CDR1 and CDR2: SGHTS, YDEGEE. CDR3 length equals 17 residues. V was pared by 2 bases and J by 0 bases, with 15 bases between. The rearrangement uses TRBV5-8 and TRBJ1-5; unclear D gene. This clonotype originated in a human donor in good health. The sample comprised T cells isolated from PBMCs. The CDR3 nucleotides are TGTGCCAGCAGCTTTTATTTTACGGAGGATAGCAATCAGCCCCAGCATTTT. Translated: CASSFYFTEDSNQPQHF.